This T cell receptor beta chain was identified during a study of cytomegalovirus exposure and HLA in healthy donors. Overall study results and limits: Presence/absence analyses treated sequencing depth as roughly uniform across donors. Later work found that TCR association rates differed between HLA loci; DRB1 had the most and HLA-C the fewest.

At the time of sampling, donors were nominally healthy, though unrecorded immune exposures were likely. A remark on this clone: The antigen remains undetermined.

It was with 60 Vbeta and 13 Jbeta primers that the PCR ran. The method was immunoSEQ multiplex PCR; TCRdb's version includes in-frame clones alone and lacks a portion of them. Here the sample spans around 59,000 clones, 75% to 85% being singletons. The ends were cut back, 4 bases at V and 2 bases at J, with 11 bases in the middle. The CDR3 length is 14 residues. CDR1 is MDHEN, CDR2 SYDVKM, per germline. The specimen was PBMCs. The TCR sequence derives from a woman in her thirties or forties in good health and CMV-seronegative. This chain uses TRBV28 with TRBJ2-5; TRBD2 is a possible D gene (6 bases). Written as DNA, the CDR3 is TGTGCCAGCAGTTCTTCCGGGACTCAAGAGACCCAGTACTTC. Translating it yields CASSSSGTQETQYF. Filled out from reference TRBV28 and TRBJ2-5, the complete variable domain reads DVKVTQSSRYLVKRTGEKVFLECVQDMDHENMFWYRQDPGLGLRLIYFSYDVKMKEKGDIPEGYSVSREKKERFSLILESASTNQTSMYLCASSSSGTQETQYFGPGTRLLVL.